These T cell receptor beta chains were read from a single sample in a study of blood T cells in healthy people across ages. MiXCR was run by TCRdb on the 5' RACE reads, yielding one entry per CDR3 protein. The repertoire has 1.5 million to 2 million distinct CDR3 sequences, 25% to 30% of them found once; the top ten carry about 8%. Sequenced material: blood. The receptors here all came from a woman aged 30 to 39 in good health. Each CDR3 is given with its conserved first and last residue. A D gene is named only where the DNA matches it firmly. The size entry is marked missing in some rows and otherwise reads once, few, many or a size class.

CDR3	DNA	J	D	V	size
CDPCAARTVEETQYF	TGTGACCCCTGCGCGGCCCGGACAGTAGAAGAGACCCAGTACTTC	TRBJ2-5	NA	TRBV6-5	NA
CSARARNYGYTF	TGCAGTGCCCGCGCCAGAAACTATGGCTACACCTTC	TRBJ1-2	NA	TRBV20-1	NA
CASSYDRGQYNEQFF	TGTGCCAGCAGCTACGACAGGGGGCAATACAATGAGCAGTTCTTC	TRBJ2-1	TRBD1	TRBV7-2	NA
CAGERNTEAFF	TGTGCCGGAGAGCGGAACACTGAAGCTTTCTTT	TRBJ1-1	NA	TRBV30	NA
CATSDSRQVHEQFF	TGTGCCACCAGTGATTCTAGACAGGTCCATGAGCAGTTCTTC	TRBJ2-1	NA	TRBV24-1	few
CASSLGGTGDGLWGTQYF	TGCGCCAGCAGCTTAGGGGGGACAGGGGACGGTCTATGGGGGACCCAGTACTTC	TRBJ2-5	TRBD1	TRBV5-1	few
CATSDSQGTDTQYF	TGTGCCACCAGTGATTCACAGGGGACAGATACGCAGTATTTT	TRBJ2-3	TRBD1	TRBV24-1	few
CASSKADTLSYEQYF	TGTGCCAGCAGCAAAGCTGACACTCTTTCCTACGAGCAGTACTTC	TRBJ2-7	NA	TRBV21-1	NA
CASSLNGGQETQYF	TGTGCCAGCAGCTTAAATGGAGGTCAAGAGACCCAGTACTTC	TRBJ2-5	NA	TRBV7-3	many
CASSPREAQPQHF	TGTGCCAGCAGCCCAAGGGAGGCTCAGCCCCAGCATTTT	TRBJ1-5	NA	TRBV7-8	few
CASSQLATGLRFEKLFF	TGCGCCAGCAGCCAGTTAGCGACAGGTCTTAGATTTGAAAAACTGTTTTTT	TRBJ1-4	NA	TRBV4-1	NA
CASSLSGRGYNSPLHF	TGCGCCAGCAGCTTGTCAGGGAGGGGCTATAATTCACCCCTCCACTTT	TRBJ1-6	NA	TRBV5-1	few
CSAKEASGYGYTF	TGCAGTGCCAAAGAGGCGTCCGGCTATGGCTACACCTTC	TRBJ1-2	NA	TRBV20-1	NA
CASSQEDVNYGYTF	TGCGCCAGCAGCCAAGAGGATGTTAACTATGGCTACACCTTC	TRBJ1-2	NA	TRBV4-3	NA
CASSRSGASYNEQYF	TGTGCCAGCAGCCGCTCCGGGGCATCCTACAATGAGCAGTATTTT	TRBJ2-3	NA	TRBV7-6	NA
CASSLNSPLLDTIYF	TGTGCCAGCAGTTTGAACTCCCCCCTTTTAGACACCATATATTTT	TRBJ1-3	NA	TRBV28	NA
CASTAGGHGYTF	TGTGCCAGTACCGCAGGGGGGCACGGCTACACCTTC	TRBJ1-2	TRBD1	TRBV19	NA
CASSPGNHEQFF	TGTGCCAGCTCACCAGGGAACCATGAGCAGTTCTTC	TRBJ2-1	NA	TRBV18	NA
CASRARDGEEKLFF	TGTGCCAGCAGAGCCCGGGACGGGGAGGAAAAACTGTTTTTT	TRBJ1-4	NA	TRBV28	NA
CSASATGGNYGYTF	TGCAGTGCTAGTGCGACCGGGGGGAACTATGGCTACACCTTC	TRBJ1-2	NA	TRBV20-1	NA
CAIREDAEAFF	TGTGCCATCCGGGAGGACGCTGAAGCTTTCTTT	TRBJ1-1	NA	TRBV10-3	few
CASSSFGAGYPYNEQFF	TGTGCCAGCAGCTCCTTCGGGGCAGGGTACCCCTACAATGAGCAGTTCTTC	TRBJ2-1	NA	TRBV7-2	NA
CASRTGFSQPQHF	TGTGCCAGCAGAACAGGGTTCAGTCAGCCCCAGCATTTT	TRBJ1-5	NA	TRBV6-2/TRBV6-3	NA
CASSQEAGGPVETQYF	TGTGCCAGCAGCCAAGAAGCGGGGGGGCCTGTAGAGACCCAGTACTTC	TRBJ2-5	TRBD2	TRBV4-2	NA
CASSQRTSGSEQFF	TGCGCCAGCAGCCAAAGGACCAGCGGGAGTGAGCAGTTCTTC	TRBJ2-1	TRBD2	TRBV4-1	few
CASSPRTTANTEAFF	TGTGCCAGCAGCCCAAGGACTACAGCGAACACTGAAGCTTTCTTT	TRBJ1-1	NA	TRBV6-5	many
CASSLHGLSSYNEQYF	TGTGCCAGCAGCTTACACGGCCTTAGCTCCTACAATGAGCAGTACTTC	TRBJ2-7	NA	TRBV7-9	few
CASVSVNPYEQYF	TGTGCTAGTGTTTCTGTGAACCCCTACGAGCAGTACTTC	TRBJ2-7	NA	TRBV12-5	few
CASSALAGVYNEQFF	TGTGCCAGCAGTGCCCTAGCGGGGGTTTACAATGAGCAGTTCTTC	TRBJ2-1	TRBD2	TRBV25-1	few
CSARARDSTLRQYF	TGCAGTGCTAGAGCCCGGGACTCAACCTTGCGGCAGTACTTC	TRBJ2-5	NA	TRBV20-1	NA
CASSYGGGNGYTF	TGTGCCAGCAGTTATGGAGGCGGTAACGGCTACACCTTC	TRBJ1-2	NA	TRBV6-5	many
CASTGWPYNEQFF	TGTGCCAGCACCGGTTGGCCGTACAATGAGCAGTTCTTC	TRBJ2-1	NA	TRBV25-1	many
CSAERLSGSPQETQYF	TGCAGTGCCGAGAGACTTAGCGGGTCCCCGCAAGAGACCCAGTACTTC	TRBJ2-5	TRBD2	TRBV20-1	few
CASSLGSRAPVPYEQYF	TGTGCCAGCAGCTTAGGTTCACGAGCCCCCGTCCCTTACGAGCAGTACTTC	TRBJ2-7	NA	TRBV11-2	once
CASSLGGYNERFF	TGTGCCAGCAGCCTGGGCGGCTACAATGAGCGGTTCTTC	TRBJ2-1	NA	TRBV13	NA
CASSALQGSNTEAFF	TGTGCCAGCAGCGCTCTACAGGGGTCGAACACTGAAGCTTTCTTT	TRBJ1-1	TRBD1	TRBV9	NA
CIVGGLVTGSEQFF	TGCATCGTGGGCGGACTAGTCACCGGTTCTGAGCAGTTCTTC	TRBJ2-1	TRBD2	TRBV29-1	many
CASSLNAAGGGEQYF	TGTGCCAGCAGCTTAAATGCGGCTGGGGGAGGTGAGCAGTACTTC	TRBJ2-5	NA	TRBV7-2	many
CASSYVDRGETQYF	TGTGCCAGCAGTTACGTCGACAGGGGGGAGACCCAGTACTTC	TRBJ2-5	TRBD1	TRBV6-2/TRBV6-3	many
CASKGQGRYEQYF	TGTGCCAGCAAGGGACAGGGACGCTACGAGCAGTACTTC	TRBJ2-7	TRBD1	TRBV13	NA
CASGSSTSQETQYF	TGTGCCAGCGGTTCCTCTACCTCCCAAGAGACCCAGTACTTC	TRBJ2-5	NA	TRBV12-3/TRBV12-4	NA
CSGGDYGYTF	TGTAGTGGGGGAGACTATGGCTACACCTTC	TRBJ1-2	NA	TRBV29-1	NA
CAIREPGPNQPQHF	TGTGCCATCCGTGAGCCGGGACCCAATCAGCCCCAGCATTTT	TRBJ1-5	NA	TRBV10-3	NA
CASSPHPNDSHEQYF	TGTGCCAGCAGTCCCCATCCGAATGACAGCCACGAGCAGTACTTC	TRBJ2-7	NA	TRBV11-2	NA
CASPRDGYSNQPQHF	TGCGCCAGCCCCCGGGACGGATATAGCAATCAGCCCCAGCATTTT	TRBJ1-5	NA	TRBV5-1	NA
CARTEGAVTKTQYF	TGTGCCAGGACGGAGGGGGCGGTGACAAAGACCCAGTACTTC	TRBJ2-5	NA	TRBV7-3	NA
CASSLIRDANEQFF	TGCGCCAGCAGCTTAATCCGGGACGCCAATGAGCAGTTCTTC	TRBJ2-1	NA	TRBV5-1	many